These 5 T cell receptor beta chains share one sample of origin, sequenced in a study of OX40 agonist ivuxolimab in advanced cancers. Profiling relied on immunoSEQ multiplex PCR, and the TCRdb table lists in-frame clones only, not all of them. The repertoire holds 75,000 to 90,000 clones, with around nine tenths as singletons. The sample consisted of CD4+ or CD8+ T cells sorted from blood, taken in a trial of the OX40 agonist ivuxolimab. The receptors come from an adult with an advanced solid tumor such as melanoma, head and neck, liver or kidney cancer.

The gene calls are TRBV10-2 and TRBJ2-7; D gene uncertain. Germline V CDR1 and CDR2: WSHSY, SAAADI. V lost 2 bases and J lost 5, with 16 bases in between. The CDR3 contains 15 residues. The CDR3 DNA reads as TGCGCCAGCAGTGAGCCCGTCCCATCCGGAGACGAGCAGTACTTC. Protein: CASSEPVPSGDEQYF.

The chain joins TRBV15 to TRBJ1-5; D not certain. CDR1 and CDR2 (germline): LNHNV, YYDKDF (reference sequence). This CDR3 is 16 amino acids long. The V end was cut by 0 bases, the J end by 0 bases, with 9 bases between. The CDR3 region is CATSRDQSNSNQPQHF. CDR3 DNA: TGTGCCACCAGCAGAGATCAGAGTAATAGCAATCAGCCCCAGCATTTT.

The gene calls are TRBV6-5 and TRBJ2-7, with 9 bases identical to TRBD2. V was clipped by 8 bases and J by 1 base; unmatched bases: 6. The CDR3 sequence is 14 residues long. Germline V CDR1 and CDR2: MNHEY, SVGAGI. The CDR3 sequence: CASGDSGRSYEQYF. The CDR3 nucleotides are TGTGCCAGCGGTGATAGCGGGAGATCCTACGAGCAGTACTTC.

The V call is TRBV19, the J call TRBJ2-1; D gene unclear. Germline V gene sequence: CDR1 LNHDA, CDR2 SQIVND (reference sequence). This CDR3 spans 15 amino acids. Trimming took 7 bases from V and 4 from J, leaving 17 bases between them. As DNA, the CDR3 is TGTGCCAGTAACCCTCCCCCCCAACATTACAATGAGCAGTTCTTC. As protein: CASNPPPQHYNEQFF.

V usage is TRBV5-5 and J usage is TRBJ2-7; 11 nucleotides agree with TRBD2. Germline CDR1 reads SGHKS; CDR2 reads YYEKEE (reference sequence). This CDR3 is 16 amino acids long. Trimming at V came to 1 base and at J to 4 bases, leaving 7 bases not matched to a gene. The CDR3 reads CASSLQLAGESYEQYF. CDR3 nucleotides: TGTGCCAGCAGCTTGCAACTAGCGGGAGAGAGTTACGAGCAGTACTTC.